The text below deals with one TCR beta chain. This sample stems from a study of technical replicates of blood from a few donors. V lost 4 bases and J lost 8; bases outside the gene matches: 9. The CDR3 is 15 residues long. Germline CDR1 reads SGDLS; CDR2 reads YYNGEE. TCRdb keeps only in-frame clones here, not all; method: immunoSEQ multiplex PCR. The sample has approximately 81,000 clones, 90% to 97% seen once; the top ten hold roughly 0.4%. The sequenced material came from T cells isolated from PBMCs. V gene TRBV9 combines with J gene TRBJ1-4, with 9 bases lining up with TRBD1. This receptor was obtained from a human donor in good health. The CDR3 DNA sequence: TGTGCCAGCAGCATGAGGACAGGGGTTGGGGAAAAACTGTTTTTT. Its translation is CASSMRTGVGEKLFF.